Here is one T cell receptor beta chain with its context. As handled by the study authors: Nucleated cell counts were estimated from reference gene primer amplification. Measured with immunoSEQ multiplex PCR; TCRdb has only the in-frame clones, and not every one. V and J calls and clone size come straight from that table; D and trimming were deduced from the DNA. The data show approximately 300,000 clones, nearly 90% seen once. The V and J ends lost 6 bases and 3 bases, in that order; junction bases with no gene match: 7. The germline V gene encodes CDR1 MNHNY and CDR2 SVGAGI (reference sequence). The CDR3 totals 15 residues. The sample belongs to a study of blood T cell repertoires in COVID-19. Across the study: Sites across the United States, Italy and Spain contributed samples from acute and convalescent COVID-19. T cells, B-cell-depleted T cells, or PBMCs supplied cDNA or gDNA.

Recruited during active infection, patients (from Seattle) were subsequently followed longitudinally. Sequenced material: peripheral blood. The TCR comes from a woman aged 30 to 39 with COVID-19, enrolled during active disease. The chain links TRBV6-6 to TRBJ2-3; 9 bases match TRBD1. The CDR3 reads CASSRGTGRTDTQYF. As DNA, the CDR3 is TGTGCCAGCAGCAGGGGGACAGGGAGGACAGATACGCAGTATTTT.